This TCR beta chain was documented in a study of T cell changes during pregnancy in multiple sclerosis. Method: immunoSEQ multiplex PCR; TCRdb's copy keeps in-frame clones and lacks some. The sample includes 75,000 to 95,000 clones, 89% of them seen just once. Looked up from germline, CDR1 is MNHEY and CDR2 is SMNVEV (reference sequence). Losses at the gene ends were 3 bases for V and 1 base for J; bases not matched to a gene: 1. The CDR3 length is 14 residues. Sequenced here: peripheral blood, sampled in the first trimester of pregnancy. This receptor was obtained from a female donor in good health, enrolled as a control in a pregnancy study. The chain carries TRBV27 and TRBJ1-1; 8 bases are shared with TRBD1. For the CDR3, the DNA is TGTGCCAGCAGTTTCCAGGGGGCGAACACTGAAGCTTTCTTT. Protein sequence: CASSFQGANTEAFF.